This record looks at one T cell receptor beta chain sequence and its context. Its cognate antigen is unknown. Only in-frame clones appear in the TCRdb table, and some are missing; sequencing was by immunoSEQ multiplex PCR. The sample has 2 million or so clones; around 95% are singletons. The CDR3 consists of 15 residues. Germline V gene data show CDR1 as MNHNS and CDR2 as SASEGT. The V segment lost 2 bases and the J segment 5 bases; nucleotides outside the gene matches: 6. Partitioning of CD4+ cells yielded a CD45RA+ naive subset and a CD45RA-negative memory subset. These data are taken from a study of shared clonotypes between healthy human individuals. Points from the study as a whole: The genetic and exposure-history diversity represented was limited by few donors. A generally larger estimated richness was seen in naive subsets than in memory subsets.

The chain carries TRBV6-1 and TRBJ2-3; 8 bases line up with TRBD1. The source is a man between 18 and 35 years old in good health. The sample comprised naive CD4+ T cells sorted from blood. The sample's subset: CD45RA+ positively selected. CDR3 in DNA: TGTGCCAGCAGTGAAAGGACAGGGCGATTAGATACGCAGTATTTT. The encoded protein is CASSERTGRLDTQYF.